This T cell receptor (beta chain) derives from a study of OX40 agonist ivuxolimab in advanced cancers. Profiling relied on immunoSEQ multiplex PCR, and the TCRdb table lists in-frame clones only, not all of them. The data contain around 100,000 clones, around 94% of them singletons. This clone has more than one count but fewer than ten. The clonotype originates from an adult with an advanced solid tumor such as melanoma, head and neck, liver or kidney cancer. The input for sequencing was CD4+ or CD8+ T cells sorted from blood, taken in a trial of the OX40 agonist ivuxolimab.

This chain's CDR3 is CAISTSGDEQYF. The DNA for the CDR3 is TGTGCCATCAGTACCAGCGGGGACGAGCAGTACTTC. The rearrangement links TRBV10-3 to TRBJ2-7; 7 positions match TRBD2. The V and J ends lost 5 bases and 5 bases, in that order; junction bases with no gene match: 3. The CDR3 loop spans 12 amino acids. CDR1 is ENHRY, CDR2 SYGVKD, per germline.